The clone carrying this TCR beta chain has a handful of counts. Trimming took off 1 base at V and 2 bases at J, with 18 bases between the two ends. The length of the CDR3 is 18 residues. Germline CDR1 SGHAT, CDR2 FQDESV (reference sequence). A TCRbeta library incorporating unique molecular identifiers was prepared. One entry per CDR3 protein results from TCRdb running MiXCR on the PCR reads. The table records 450,000 to 600,000 distinct CDR3 sequences, around 18% of them present only once. This entry comes from a study of T-cell reconstitution after alpha-beta-depleted transplantation in children. The genes are TRBV11-1 and TRBJ2-1; D uncertain. This TCR came from a human donor who donated a stem cell graft to a child with acute lymphoblastic leukemia. This specimen consisted of PBMCs from the stem cell graft donor, obtained from the stem cell graft. The CDR3 nucleotides read TGTGCCAGCAGCTTAGTGTCCGGTCTGCGTTCGGCCTACAATGAGCAGTTCTTC. Translating gives CASSLVSGLRSAYNEQFF.